The 16 T cell receptor beta chains below were found in one sample sequenced in a study of blood T cell repertoires in COVID-19. TCRdb's table, derived via immunoSEQ multiplex PCR, lists solely in-frame clones and lacks some. Among 170,000 or so clones listed, approximately 90% were seen once. What was sequenced was peripheral blood. Receptors were obtained from a man over 45 with acute or convalescent COVID-19.

J is TRBJ2-7 and V is TRBV7-2; the match to TRBD1 covers 9 bases. The CDR3 totals 16 residues. The junction had 12 bases not matched to a gene; V was cut back by 6 bases and J by 3 bases. Germline V CDR1 and CDR2: SGHTA, FQGNSA. The CDR3 nucleotides read TGTGCCAGCAGAGCGAGTCCGGGACAGGGATTCTACGAGCAGTACTTC. This gives the protein CASRASPGQGFYEQYF.

The rearrangement joins TRBV7-9 to TRBJ2-2, with 9 positions matching TRBD2. Germline CDR1 SEHNR, CDR2 FQNEAQ (reference sequence). This CDR3 is built from 16 residues. The V and J ends lost 3 bases and 6 bases, in that order; junction bases with no gene match: 8. The CDR3, as DNA: TGTGCCAGCAGCTTGGGCGGACTAGCGAGGGCCGGGGAGCTGTTTTTT. Translated: CASSLGGLARAGELFF.

The rearrangement uses TRBV6-2 or TRBV6-3 and TRBJ1-1; maybe TRBD1 (5 bases). Trimming left V 0 bases short and J 3 bases short, with 14 bases between. The CDR3 length is 16 residues. CDR1 and CDR2 (germline): MNHEY, SVGEGT. CDR3 amino acids: CASSYSSGGVDTEAFF. The CDR3 DNA follows: TGTGCCAGCAGTTACTCCTCGGGAGGGGTGGACACTGAAGCTTTCTTT.

The V and J genes are TRBV9 and TRBJ2-7, with 7 bases lining up with TRBD2. J gave up 4 bases and V 5 bases, and 9 bases lay outside the gene matches. The CDR3 has 14 residues. Germline CDR1 and CDR2: SGDLS and YYNGEE. CDR3 nucleotides: TGTGCCAGCAGTCCTCAAATCGGGGGGTACGAGCAGTACTTC. This encodes CASSPQIGGYEQYF.

V usage is TRBV5-6 and J usage is TRBJ2-1; tentative D call: TRBD1 (5 bases). Germline loops: CDR1 SGHDT, CDR2 YYEEEE. The CDR3 has 15 residues. Trimming took 4 bases from V and 4 from J, leaving 15 bases between them. CDR3 sequence reads: CASSATETEYNEQFF. The CDR3 coding sequence is TGTGCCAGCAGCGCGACAGAGACAGAATACAATGAGCAGTTCTTC.

CDR3 protein: CASMKGGGATGELFF. CDR3 DNA sequence: TGCGCCAGCATGAAGGGCGGAGGCGCCACCGGGGAGCTGTTTTTT. The V call is TRBV5-1, the J call TRBJ2-2, with D possibly TRBD2 on 5 matching bases. Trimming removed 6 bases at V and 4 bases at J, with 16 bases between. This CDR3 is 15 amino acids long. CDR1 is SGHRS, CDR2 YFSETQ, per germline.

In this sample, this clone turned up once. The chain carries TRBV3-1 (or the pseudogene TRBV3-2) and TRBJ2-7, with unresolved D. Germline V gene data show CDR1 as LGHDT and CDR2 as YNNKEL (reference sequence). V lost 3 bases and J 0 bases, leaving 6 bases between the germline ends. The CDR3 has 13 amino acids. CDR3 sequence (DNA): TGTGCCAGCAGCCATGGCAGCTCCTACGAGCAGTACGTC. This codes for CASSHGSSYEQYV.

The rearrangement joins TRBV19 to TRBJ1-2; D might be TRBD1 (6 bases). Germline assignment: CDR1 LNHDA and CDR2 SQIVND (reference sequence). The CDR3 runs to 13 residues. V was cut by 6 bases and J by 7 bases, with 15 bases left in between. The CDR3 sequence is CASRPTVDSGYTF. In DNA, the CDR3 is TGTGCCAGTAGGCCGACGGTGGACAGTGGCTACACCTTC.

This chain uses TRBV5-1 with TRBJ2-3, with 9 nucleotides matching TRBD1. V was pared by 6 bases and J by 6 bases, with 17 bases of the junction left unmatched. This CDR3 region has 17 residues. The germline V gene has CDR1 SGHRS and CDR2 YFSETQ. The CDR3 loop is CASNPLTGGNLGDTQYF. In nucleotides, the CDR3 is TGCGCCAGCAACCCTCTGACAGGGGGGAATTTAGGGGATACGCAGTATTTT.

This sequence joins TRBV6-2 or TRBV6-3 and TRBJ1-2; D is unclear. Deletions cut 2 bases from V and 4 bases from J, with 8 bases between. The germline V gene encodes CDR1 MNHEY and CDR2 SVGEGT. This CDR3 has 13 residues. In DNA form, the CDR3 reads TGTGCCAGCAGTTACGGCCTGATCTATGGCTACACCTTC. Residues: CASSYGLIYGYTF.

A few counts support this clone. The V gene is TRBV18, the J gene TRBJ2-7; 14 nucleotides agree with TRBD2. This CDR3 spans 15 amino acids. V shed 3 bases and J 4 bases; nucleotides not matched to a gene: 2. Germline CDR1 and CDR2: KGHSH and LQKENI. The CDR3, as DNA: TGTGCCAGCTCACCGGGACTAGCGGGGGATTACGAGCAGTACTTC. This translates into CASSPGLAGDYEQYF.

The chain's CDR3 is CAWSHGTGGEKLFF. The DNA of the CDR3 is TGTGCCTGGAGTCACGGGACAGGGGGAGAAAAACTGTTTTTT. The V gene is TRBV30, the J gene TRBJ1-4; 11 nucleotides line up with TRBD1. V shed 2 bases, J shed 8 bases, and the junction held 4 bases outside the gene matches. Germline V CDR1 and CDR2: GTSNPN, SVGIG (reference sequence). This CDR3 has 14 amino acids.

The rearrangement uses TRBV6-4 and TRBJ1-2, with D perhaps TRBD1 (5 bases). V lost 2 bases and J 8 bases, leaving 12 bases between the germline ends. Germline CDR1 is MRHNA and CDR2 is SNTAGT. The CDR3 spans 13 residues. CDR3 sequence (DNA): TGTGCCAGCAGTGACAACCCCAGGGCCGGCTACACCTTC. Its translation is CASSDNPRAGYTF.

This rearrangement joins TRBV5-5 to TRBJ1-1; no clear D. The CDR3 has 14 amino acids. With 0 bases removed from V and 0 bases from J, the gap between germline ends came to 6 bases. Per germline, CDR1 SGHKS and CDR2 YYEKEE (reference sequence). The DNA for the CDR3 is TGTGCCAGCAGCTTGGACAGTATGAACACTGAAGCTTTCTTT. Translating gives CASSLDSMNTEAFF.

CDR3 in DNA: TGCAGCGTTGACCTAGGACAGGGGAAATACTACAATGAGCAGTTCTTC. Translated, it gives CSVDLGQGKYYNEQFF. The J gene is TRBJ2-1, the V gene TRBV29-1; 9 bases fit TRBD1. Looked up from germline, CDR1 is SQVTM and CDR2 is ANQGSEA. The CDR3 is made up of 16 amino acids. Trimming at V came to 3 bases and at J to 3 bases, leaving 9 bases not matched to a gene.

The chain recombines TRBV27 with TRBJ1-2, with D maybe TRBD1 (5 bases). Trimming cost V 5 bases and J 4 bases, with 8 bases left between them. The CDR3 has 12 amino acids. The germline gives CDR1 MNHEY, CDR2 SMNVEV (reference sequence). The CDR3 nucleotides are TGTGCCAGCAGTGCGGGACCCTATGGCTACACCTTC. This sequence encodes CASSAGPYGYTF.